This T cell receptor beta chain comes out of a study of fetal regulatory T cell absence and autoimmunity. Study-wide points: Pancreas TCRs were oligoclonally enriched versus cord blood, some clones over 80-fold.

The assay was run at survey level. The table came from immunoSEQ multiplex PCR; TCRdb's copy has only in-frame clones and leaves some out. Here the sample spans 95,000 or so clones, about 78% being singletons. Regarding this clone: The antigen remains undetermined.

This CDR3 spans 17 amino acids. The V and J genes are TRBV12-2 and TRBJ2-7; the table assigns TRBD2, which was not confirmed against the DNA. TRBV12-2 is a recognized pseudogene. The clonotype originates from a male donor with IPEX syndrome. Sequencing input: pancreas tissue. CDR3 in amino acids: CASRLAKSGSNSYEQYF. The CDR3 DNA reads TGTGCAAGTCGCTTAGCAAAGTCCGGGTCAAATTCCTACGAGCAGTACTTC.